This T cell receptor (beta chain) stems from a study of molecular identifiers for immune sequencing clone quantification. Overall study: Four of five splits of RNA from roughly 20,000 or 100,000 naive CD8 cells were sequenced in replicates. Notes on the study in general: Whereas naive cells kept under 1% of molecules in clones above 20 RNA copies, such clones held over 97% in effectors.

TCRdb independently ran MiXCR on the PCR reads; one entry per CDR3 protein. The repertoire holds about 510,000 distinct CDR3 sequences, about a fifth seen once, with around 0.86% in the top ten. This clonotype was counted a few times. Antigen unknown. Germline V gene lookup returns CDR1 SGHAT and CDR2 FQNNGV. This CDR3 contains 20 residues. V lost 0 bases and J lost 2; bases outside the gene matches: 13. The sequenced material came from naive CD8+ T cells from blood, with Jurkat cell RNA spiked in. Described subset: FACS-sorted CD8+CD4-CCR7+CD45RA+ naive T cells. The TCR sequence derives from a human donor in good health. Some libraries in this study had Jurkat cell RNA spiked in. The genes are TRBV11-2 and TRBJ2-3; TRBD1 aligns across 11 bases. Here the CDR3 reads CASSLDRTGGFVKTTDTQYF. The DNA of the CDR3 is TGTGCCAGCAGCTTAGACCGGACAGGGGGCTTTGTGAAAACCACAGATACGCAGTATTTT.